This T cell receptor beta chain was profiled in a study of shared clonotypes between healthy human individuals. The table came from immunoSEQ multiplex PCR; TCRdb's copy has only in-frame clones and leaves some out. The sample contains about 980,000 clones, more than 75% of which appear only once. Germline-derived CDR1 and CDR2 are SGHVS and FNYEAQ. Trimming stripped 5 bases from V and 2 bases from J, with 10 bases between. The CDR3 covers 14 residues. The V gene is TRBV7-6, the J gene TRBJ1-5; no definite D call. The sequenced sample consisted of memory CD4+ T cells sorted from blood. Subset noted: CD45RA-negative fraction. The TCR comes from a man aged 18 to 30 in good health. In DNA, the CDR3 is TGTGCCAGCAGCCCGGGAAGGGGCAATCAGCCCCAGCATTTT. It codes for CASSPGRGNQPQHF.